Listed here are 9 T cell receptor beta chains from one sample, sequenced in a study of CD8+CD57+ T cells in acquired aplastic anemia. TCR beta VDJ and CDR3 profiling used genomic DNA as template. TCRdb fed the reads into MiXCR, producing one record per CDR3 protein. The top ten clones hold 4% of a sample with some 410,000 distinct CDR3 sequences, about two thirds of them seen once. Sequencing input: sorted CD4+, CD8+, or CD8+CD57+ T cells (not recorded which) from PBMCs. The source is a human donor in good health, serving as a control.

The table lists this clonotype with many counts. This chain connects TRBV6-9 to TRBJ1-5; D is perhaps TRBD1 (6 bases). Trimming stripped 1 base from V and 2 bases from J, with 30 bases between. CDR1 is MNHGY, CDR2 SVAAGI, per germline. This CDR3 comprises 22 residues. The CDR3 protein is CASSYFRFHKVYRDRRNQPQHF. In DNA form, the CDR3 reads TGTGCCAGCAGTTATTTTCGCTTTCATAAAGTATACAGGGATCGTCGCAATCAGCCCCAGCATTTT.

This rearrangement joins TRBV20-1 to TRBJ2-1, with D hard to call. The V gene's germline CDR1 is DFQATT and CDR2 SNEGSKA (reference sequence). V lost 0 bases and J lost 9, with 9 bases in between. This CDR3 has 12 amino acids. The CDR3 region has the DNA TGCAGTGCTAGAGATCCGTGGGGTGAGCAGTTCTTC. It yields the protein CSARDPWGEQFF.

A note on this clonotype: A read error may produce the germline difference seen at one junction end. The chain uses TRBV19 and TRBJ1-2; the D gene is possibly TRBD1 (5 bases). Germline V gives CDR1 LNHDA, CDR2 SQIVND (reference sequence). The CDR3 totals 16 residues. DNA for the CDR3: TGTGCCGGTAGGAAAATCGGGACGGGGGACAACTATGGCTACACCTTC. Translation: CAGRKIGTGDNYGYTF.

Remarks on this clonotype: The CDR3 does not close with the conserved phenylalanine or tryptophan, likely indicating a read error. The limits of the CDR3 on the DNA are not certain, so only TCRdb's listed CDR3 is given. The chain carries TRBV7-2 and TRBJ2-2; TRBD2 is taken as the D call from the table, unchecked against the DNA. Germline CDR1 SGHTA, CDR2 FQGNSA. The CDR3 comprises 13 residues, both ends counted. The CDR3 is CASGLFGAGDTDT.

With respect to this clonotype: At one boundary the junction diverges from the germline segment, which might be a read error. The rearrangement joins TRBV2 to TRBJ2-2; TRBD1 matches at 8 bases. The CDR3 sequence is 12 residues long. Per germline, CDR1 SNHLY and CDR2 FYNNEI. The CDR3 DNA follows: TGTGCCAGAAGACAGGGGTCGGGGGAGCTGTTTTTC. Protein product: CARRQGSGELFF.

The table lists this clonotype with many counts. This rearrangement joins TRBV5-1 to TRBJ2-5; 13 bases agree with TRBD2. In germline, CDR1 is SGHRS, CDR2 YFSETQ. Trimming removed 0 bases from V and 2 bases from J; junction bases left unmatched: 1. This CDR3 spans 16 amino acids. CDR3 in DNA: TGCGCCAGCAGCTTGGGGACTAGCGGGGGACAAGAGACCCAGTACTTC. Protein sequence: CASSLGTSGGQETQYF.

This clonotype has only a few counts. A read error may be the cause here, since a much bigger clone is one base away. V and J are TRBV10-3 and TRBJ1-2; a weak D match, TRBD1 (6 bases). Per the germline V gene, CDR1 is ENHRY and CDR2 is SYGVKD. The CDR3 is made up of 12 amino acids. V was trimmed by 5 bases and J by 8 bases, leaving 12 bases between them. CDR3 sequence: CAISSTGYGYTF. The DNA of the CDR3 is TGTGCCATCAGTTCAACAGGGTACGGCTACACCTTC.

A note on this clonotype: A read error is likely, as this CDR3 ends without the conserved phenylalanine or tryptophan. Written as DNA, the CDR3 is TGCGCCAGCAGCCTAAGGACGGACGATTCTGAAGCTTTCCTT. Translated: CASSLRTDDSEAFL. V usage is TRBV5-1 and J usage is TRBJ1-1; D uncertain. The CDR3 has 14 residues. V lost 4 bases to trimming and J lost 6 bases, with 16 bases between them. Germline loops: CDR1 SGHRS, CDR2 YFSETQ.

This clonotype was counted once. The DNA of the CDR3 is TGTGCCAGCAGCCTCCGACGGGATTATGGCTACACCTTCTTTTTT. It translates to CASSLRRDYGYTFFF. The chain joins TRBV7-2 to TRBJ2-2; TRBD2 is a possible D gene (5 bases). V lost 5 bases and J lost 17, with 27 bases in between. The CDR3 runs to 15 residues. Germline CDR1 and CDR2: SGHTA and FQGNSA. Filled out from reference TRBV7-2 and TRBJ2-2, the complete variable domain reads GAGVSQSPSNKVTEKGKDVELRCDPISGHTALYWYRQSLGQGLEFLIYFQGNSAPDKSGLPSDRFSAERTGGSVSTLTIQRTQQEDSAVYLCASSLRRDYGYTFFFGEGSRLTVL.